A single sample is the source of the 30 T cell receptor beta chains below, sequenced in a study of regulatory T cells in long-lasting Graves disease. Specified time point: persistent/refractory GD, antithyroid drugs over 5 years with positive TRAb. TCR sequences were obtained from RNA taken from PBMCs. Sequencing libraries for TCR beta were prepared with iRepertoire HTBI primers and Arm-PCR of CDR3 regions. Via MiXCR, TCRdb re-called the multiplex PCR reads, giving one row per CDR3 protein. The sample lists about 460,000 distinct CDR3 sequences; approximately 22% were seen once. The source material was peripheral blood mononuclear cells (PBMCs), sampled when the disease was refractory, from a patient treated with antithyroid drugs. These receptor sequences come from a female donor with Graves disease.

There are many counts of this clonotype. As DNA, the CDR3 is TGTGCCAGCAGCCAAGGGCCCATTGAGGGAACTTTCTTT. Translating gives CASSQGPIEGTFF. This rearrangement joins TRBV3-1 to TRBJ1-1; D is uncertain. Germline V CDR1 and CDR2: LGHDT, YNNKEL (reference sequence). CDR3 length equals 13 residues. V lost 1 base to trimming and J lost 12 bases, with 15 bases between them. Drawing the rest from reference TRBV3-1 and TRBJ1-1, the complete variable domain is DTAVSQTPKYLVTQMGNDKSIKCEQNLGHDTMYWYKQDSKKFLKIMFSYNNKELIINETVPNRFSPKSPDKAHLNLHINSLELGDSAVYFCASSQGPIEGTFFGQGTRLTVV.

Only a few counts were recorded for this clonotype. The J gene is TRBJ2-1, the V gene TRBV7-3; D is possibly TRBD1 or TRBD2 (7 bases each). Germline V CDR1 and CDR2: SGHTA, FQGTGA. This CDR3 contains 16 residues. V lost 2 bases, J lost 1 base, and 12 bases lay in between. CDR3 region: CASSLPGGDSYNEQFF. The CDR3 DNA reads as TGTGCCAGCAGCTTACCAGGGGGGGATTCCTACAATGAGCAGTTCTTC.

The table lists this clonotype with many counts. The genes are TRBV12-3 or TRBV12-4 and TRBJ2-7; 9 bases are shared with TRBD2. V gave up 7 bases and J gave up 2 bases; unmatched junction bases: 6. This CDR3 contains 14 residues. The CDR3 is CASIGTSRPYEQYF. For the CDR3, the DNA is TGTGCCAGCATCGGGACTAGCCGTCCCTACGAGCAGTACTTC.

The chain combines TRBV27 with TRBJ1-5; 7 nucleotides agree with TRBD1. The germline V gene has CDR1 MNHEY and CDR2 SMNVEV (reference sequence). J gave up 3 bases and V 6 bases, and 8 bases lay outside the gene matches. The CDR3 has 15 residues. The CDR3 DNA sequence: TGTGCCAGCAGACTATCCGGGACAGTCAATCAGCCCCAGCATTTT. It specifies CASRLSGTVNQPQHF.

This clonotype has more than one count but fewer than ten. The chain employs TRBV7-3 and TRBJ2-5; 13 nucleotides line up with TRBD2. Trimming took 5 bases from V and 5 from J; bases not matched to a gene: 5. In germline, CDR1 is SGHTA, CDR2 FQGTGA. This CDR3 contains 15 residues. The CDR3 is CASSQGLAGMETQYF. In DNA form, the CDR3 reads TGTGCCAGCAGCCAGGGACTAGCGGGGATGGAGACCCAGTACTTC.

There are a few counts of this clonotype. The chain employs TRBV5-1 and TRBJ2-7; D might be TRBD2 (6 bases). The CDR3 has 15 residues. The ends were cut back, 1 base at V and 2 bases at J, with 13 bases in the middle. CDR1 SGHRS and CDR2 YFSETQ come from the germline V gene. CDR3 amino acids: CASSLLGGEAYEQYF. The DNA for the CDR3 is TGCGCCAGCAGCTTGCTAGGAGGGGAGGCCTACGAGCAGTACTTC.

This clonotype was seen only a few times. This chain joins TRBV11-3 and TRBJ2-1; the match to TRBD2 covers 13 bases. This CDR3 has 18 amino acids. V was clipped by 5 bases and J by 6 bases; unmatched bases: 13. Germline loops: CDR1 SGHNT, CDR2 YENEEA. Here the CDR3 reads CASSPLRGGLAGSNEQFF. The DNA of the CDR3 is TGTGCCAGCAGCCCCCTTCGGGGGGGACTAGCGGGGTCCAATGAGCAGTTCTTC.

This chain uses TRBV19 with TRBJ1-5; perhaps TRBD1 as D (6 bases). Germline V gene data show CDR1 as LNHDA and CDR2 as SQIVND (reference sequence). The CDR3 consists of 13 residues. The CDR3 DNA is TGTGCTGGGGGCCAGTCTAGCAATCAGCCCCAGCATTTT. Translating gives CAGGQSSNQPQHF.

This clonotype occurred a few times. J is TRBJ2-3 and V is TRBV6-4; either TRBD1 or TRBD2 may fit D (6 bases each). This CDR3 spans 15 amino acids. Germline values: CDR1 MRHNA, CDR2 SNTAGT. Trimming shortened V by 6 bases and J by 5 bases, and 18 bases separated the two germline ends. The CDR3 protein is CASRRIGGLGDTQYF. The CDR3 bases are TGTGCCAGCAGGAGGATCGGGGGCCTGGGAGATACGCAGTATTTT.

This clonotype appeared a few times. The J gene is TRBJ2-5, the V gene TRBV19, with TRBD1 as a possible D gene (5 bases). Trimming shortened V by 2 bases and J by 5 bases, and 12 bases separated the two germline ends. Germline V lookup: CDR1 LNHDA, CDR2 SQIVND (reference sequence). The CDR3 extends over 14 amino acids. In DNA form, the CDR3 reads TGTGCCAGTAGTATACAGGGCTTTGAGGAGACCCAGTACTTC. Translated, it gives CASSIQGFEETQYF.

This clonotype appeared many times. The chain uses TRBV28 and TRBJ1-4; 7 nucleotides agree with TRBD1. The CDR3 has 14 amino acids. V lost 8 bases to trimming and J lost 2 bases; unmatched junction nucleotides: 5. The V gene's germline CDR1 is MDHEN and CDR2 SYDVKM. The CDR3 DNA reads as TGTGCCAGCCATCAGACAGGGACTAATGAAAAACTGTTTTTT. Its protein product is CASHQTGTNEKLFF.

This clonotype has ten or more counts. This chain joins TRBV24-1 and TRBJ2-5; 7 bases map to TRBD2. The germline V gene has CDR1 KGHDR and CDR2 SFDVKD. The CDR3 loop spans 16 amino acids. J gave up 4 bases and V 0 bases, and 7 bases lay outside the gene matches. The CDR3 here is CATSDLAGDSSETQYF. CDR3 in DNA: TGTGCCACCAGTGATTTGGCGGGGGATAGCTCAGAGACCCAGTACTTC.

This clonotype appeared a few times. This sequence joins TRBV20-1 and TRBJ2-3; 8 nucleotides match TRBD1. J was trimmed by 0 bases and V by 8 bases; bases with no gene match: 7. The CDR3 contains 14 residues. Germline CDR1 and CDR2: DFQATT and SNEGSKA (reference sequence). CDR3 in amino acids: CSTVTGDSTDTQYF. The CDR3 DNA follows: TGCAGTACAGTGACAGGGGACAGCACAGATACGCAGTATTTT.

This clonotype has a count of ten or more. J is TRBJ1-1 and V is TRBV25-1; D might be TRBD1 (6 bases). This CDR3 is 14 amino acids long. Trimming took off 3 bases at V and 3 bases at J, with 11 bases between the two ends. Germline CDR1 reads MGHDK; CDR2 reads SYGVNS. The CDR3 nucleotides read TGTGCCAGCAGTGAGGGGGGGCCTTACACTGAAGCTTTCTTT. Its protein product is CASSEGGPYTEAFF.

This clonotype occurred a few times. The V gene is TRBV20-1, the J gene TRBJ2-2; D is ambiguous. V was cut by 2 bases and J by 7 bases, with 11 bases left in between. Per the germline V gene, CDR1 is DFQATT and CDR2 is SNEGSKA (reference sequence). CDR3 size: 13 residues. The DNA of the CDR3 is TGCAGTGCTAGATTCTCATTGGGCGGGGAGCTGTTTTTT. This gives the protein CSARFSLGGELFF.

This clonotype has ten or more counts. The rearrangement uses TRBV28 and TRBJ1-2; D gene unclear. This CDR3 has 11 residues. Germline lookup yields CDR1 MDHEN and CDR2 SYDVKM. The ends were cut back, 5 bases at V and 4 bases at J, with 5 bases in the middle. CDR3 coding DNA: TGTGCCAGCAGTAACGTCTATGGCTACACCTTC. Amino acids: CASSNVYGYTF.

This clonotype was picked up many times. The chain has TRBV6-1 and TRBJ1-4, with D perhaps matching TRBD1 (5 bases). CDR1 MNHNS and CDR2 SASEGT come from the germline V gene. The CDR3 covers 13 residues. V was trimmed by 4 bases and J by 3 bases, leaving 6 bases between them. CDR3 residues: CASSGGANEKLFF. The CDR3 DNA sequence: TGTGCCAGCAGTGGGGGCGCTAATGAAAAACTGTTTTTT.

The chain employs TRBV19 and TRBJ2-6, with 11 bases lining up with TRBD2. J lost 1 base, V lost 6 bases, and 5 bases had no gene match. This CDR3 is 17 amino acids long. CDR1 is LNHDA and CDR2 is SQIVND in the germline V gene (reference sequence). The CDR3 spells CASRTSGIVSGANVLTF. The CDR3 DNA reads TGTGCCAGTAGGACTAGCGGGATTGTTTCTGGGGCCAACGTCCTGACTTTC.

This rearrangement joins TRBV7-2 to TRBJ2-3, with D perhaps matching TRBD1 or TRBD2 (5 bases each). V lost 3 bases to trimming and J lost 0 bases, with 16 bases between them. Germline V gene lookup returns CDR1 SGHTA and CDR2 FQGNSA. The CDR3 has 17 residues. CDR3 sequence (DNA): TGTGCCAGCAGCTTCGGGGCACGCGGGTCTAGCACAGATACGCAGTATTTT. Protein product: CASSFGARGSSTDTQYF.

V gene TRBV7-3 combines with J gene TRBJ2-1; D gene unclear. This CDR3 comprises 14 residues. The V and J ends lost 1 base and 5 bases respectively, with 9 bases between them. CDR1 and CDR2 from the germline V gene are SGHTA and FQGTGA. The CDR3 spells CASSLNPTNNEQFF. CDR3 in DNA: TGTGCCAGCAGCTTAAACCCGACCAACAATGAGCAGTTCTTC.

This clonotype was observed a handful of times. V is TRBV20-1 and J is TRBJ2-7; 9 nucleotides line up with TRBD1. Germline V gives CDR1 DFQATT, CDR2 SNEGSKA (reference sequence). V lost 4 bases to trimming and J lost 5 bases; unmatched junction nucleotides: 9. The CDR3 is made up of 14 amino acids. CDR3 in DNA: TGCAGTGCTATTACCGGGACAGGGTCCGACGAGCAGTACTTC. It translates to CSAITGTGSDEQYF.

To note about this clonotype: This may stem from a read error, because a much larger clone lies one nucleotide away. V gene TRBV15 combines with J gene TRBJ1-5, with D unclear. This CDR3 is built from 14 residues. V was trimmed by 4 bases and J by 5 bases, leaving 12 bases between them. Per the germline V gene, CDR1 is LNHNV and CDR2 is YYDKDF (reference sequence). The chain's CDR3 is CATSTSGSHQPQHF. In DNA form, the CDR3 reads TGTGCCACCAGCACCTCCGGCAGTCATCAGCCCCAGCATTTT.

This clonotype has ten or more counts. The rearrangement links TRBV9 to TRBJ1-5; no definite D call. The V and J ends lost 0 bases and 3 bases respectively, with 7 bases between them. CDR1 SGDLS and CDR2 YYNGEE come from the germline V gene. This CDR3 is built from 14 residues. CDR3 in amino acids: CASSVGGYNQPQHF. CDR3 DNA: TGTGCCAGCAGCGTAGGAGGGTACAATCAGCCCCAGCATTTT.

This clonotype was observed a handful of times. The chain links TRBV11-2 to TRBJ2-7; 7 bases align to TRBD2. The CDR3 has 16 amino acids. Germline CDR1 is SGHAT and CDR2 is FQNNGV. Trimming took 7 bases from V and 0 from J; bases not matched to a gene: 12. The CDR3 DNA reads TGTGCCAGCACGTCCACCCTAGCGGAGGTCTCCTACGAGCAGTACTTC. This codes for CASTSTLAEVSYEQYF.

Only a few counts were recorded for this clonotype. This rearrangement joins TRBV6-1 to TRBJ2-7; a weak D match, TRBD1 (6 bases). The V gene lost 7 bases and the J gene lost 2 bases, with 12 bases spanning the gap. CDR1 is MNHNS and CDR2 is SASEGT in the germline V gene. This CDR3 has 13 amino acids. The CDR3 is CASNQGMPYEQYF. DNA for the CDR3: TGTGCCAGCAACCAGGGGATGCCCTACGAGCAGTACTTC.

This clonotype was seen more than once but under ten times. The V gene is TRBV20-1, the J gene TRBJ2-7, with TRBD2 matching over 7 bases. The CDR3 loop spans 16 amino acids. Germline assignment: CDR1 DFQATT and CDR2 SNEGSKA (reference sequence). Trimming removed 5 bases from V and 3 bases from J; junction bases left unmatched: 16. The CDR3 loop is CSAQVPIAGALYEQYF. The CDR3 DNA follows: TGCAGTGCTCAGGTCCCCATTGCGGGAGCGCTCTACGAGCAGTACTTC.

This chain joins TRBV20-1 and TRBJ2-2; unclear D gene. CDR3 length: 14 residues. Deletions cut 4 bases from V and 0 bases from J, with 9 bases between. Germline-derived CDR1 and CDR2 are DFQATT and SNEGSKA (reference sequence). CDR3 DNA: TGCAGTGCTACCCGTCTTGCGAACACCGGGGAGCTGTTTTTT. Its translation is CSATRLANTGELFF.

V is TRBV29-1 and J is TRBJ2-7; a possible D gene is TRBD2 (6 bases). V lost 2 bases and J 3 bases, leaving 11 bases between the germline ends. The germline V gene has CDR1 SQVTM and CDR2 ANQGSEA. The CDR3 consists of 13 residues. CDR3 DNA: TGCAGCGTTGAAACCCTCGGGGGCTACGAGCAGTACTTC. This sequence encodes CSVETLGGYEQYF.

This clonotype was found many times. The chain joins TRBV28 to TRBJ2-7, with 8 bases fitting TRBD1. The CDR3 consists of 14 residues. CDR1 is MDHEN, CDR2 SYDVKM, per germline. The J segment lost 7 bases and the V segment lost 6 bases, leaving 11 bases of the junction unmatched. CDR3 region: CASSRGQGGSEQYF. The CDR3 DNA is TGTGCCAGCAGCCGCGGACAGGGAGGTAGTGAGCAGTACTTC.

The rearrangement joins TRBV7-2 to TRBJ1-4; D is unresolved. The CDR3 sequence is 15 residues long. Trimming shortened V by 5 bases and J by 3 bases, and 13 bases separated the two germline ends. Germline V gives CDR1 SGHTA, CDR2 FQGNSA. CDR3 loop: CASSRDQAANEKLFF. Written as DNA, the CDR3 is TGTGCCAGCAGCCGCGATCAGGCCGCTAATGAAAAACTGTTTTTT.